This T cell receptor beta chain was captured by sequencing in a study of identical twins. Findings and limits, study-wide: Weaker excess sharing between twins was seen in beta out-of-frame sequences. Instead of following the same donors, the conclusions were based on cross-sectional statistical analysis.

Germline CDR1 DFQATT, CDR2 SNEGSKA (reference sequence). The germline V and J ends were trimmed by 1 base and 7 bases, with 8 bases remaining between them. This CDR3 is built from 12 residues. TCRdb ran MiXCR on the 5' RACE reads and lists one entry per CDR3 protein. The repertoire holds around 1.7 million distinct CDR3 sequences, with around 33% as singletons. With no exceptions, donors were healthy Caucasians. This clonotype was observed a few times. Its antigen is not identified. The chain is built from TRBV20-1 and TRBJ2-1; tentative D call: TRBD2 (5 bases). Source material: cord blood. The receptor's source is a newborn girl in good health. The CDR3 spells CSARGTLNEQFF. In nucleotides, the CDR3 is TGCAGTGCTAGAGGGACTTTAAATGAGCAGTTCTTC.